This T cell receptor (beta chain) came from a study of blood T cell repertoires in COVID-19. Across the whole study: Donors in the United States, Italy and Spain gave samples during acute or convalescent COVID-19. Sample material is recorded as cDNA or gDNA derived from T cells, B-cell-depleted T cells, or PBMCs.

In germline, CDR1 is SGHRS, CDR2 YFSETQ. V was pared by 1 base and J by 4 bases, with 4 bases of the junction left unmatched. This CDR3 comprises 16 residues. In the original processing: Reference gene primers were amplified, and this amplification served to estimate nucleated cell counts. The method was immunoSEQ multiplex PCR; TCRdb's version includes in-frame clones alone and lacks a portion of them. V, J and clone size were drawn from that table, and D and trimming were deduced from the DNA. The sample yields 210,000 or so clones, roughly 89% seen once. Sequenced: peripheral blood. The source of this sequence is a man aged 45-65 years with acute or convalescent COVID-19. The gene calls are TRBV5-1 and TRBJ2-1; 11 positions agree with TRBD2. CDR3 amino acids: CASSLTSGGHYNEQFF. CDR3 nucleotides: TGCGCCAGCAGCTTGACTAGCGGGGGTCATTACAATGAGCAGTTCTTC.